This section outlines one T cell receptor (beta chain) sequence together with its context. These data belong to a study of blood T cell repertoires in COVID-19. Assignments of participants to cohorts depended upon their own reported clinical history. Clones were read by immunoSEQ multiplex PCR, and TCRdb kept only the in-frame ones, dropping some. The data hold roughly 260,000 clones, with approximately 90% observed a single time. The V gene lost 3 bases and the J gene lost 4 bases, with 6 bases spanning the gap. The CDR3 is 12 amino acids. Germline V gene sequence: CDR1 SGHAT, CDR2 FQNNGV. The chain joins TRBV11-2 to TRBJ1-2; D gene uncertain. The source is a woman in her 30s with acute COVID-19. Sequencing used PBMCs or T cells enriched from blood (not recorded which). CDR3 sequence: CASSFRGYGYTF. The CDR3 DNA reads TGTGCCAGCAGCTTCCGAGGCTATGGCTACACCTTC.